Each of the 11 T cell receptor beta chains below was sequenced from the same sample in a study of cytomegalovirus exposure and HLA in healthy donors. The PCR was carried out with 60 Vbeta primers and 13 Jbeta primers. Repertoires were generated with immunoSEQ multiplex PCR, while TCRdb's copy carries only in-frame clones and drops some. The sample yields under 75,000 clones, roughly 88% seen once. The specimen was PBMCs. The receptors stem from a woman in her twenties or thirties in good health and CMV-seronegative.

V usage is TRBV7-8 and J usage is TRBJ2-7; TRBD2 agrees at 14 bases. CDR1 SGHVS and CDR2 FQNEAQ come from the germline V gene. With 5 bases clipped from V and 2 bases from J, the junction kept 5 bases outside the gene matches. The CDR3 length is 16 residues. The chain's CDR3 is CASSPGLAGVAYEQYF. The CDR3 DNA follows: TGTGCCAGCAGCCCGGGACTAGCGGGGGTTGCCTACGAGCAGTACTTC.

Worth noting for this clone: The same CDR3 arises from other DNA sequences in this sample as well. The chain links TRBV4-3 to TRBJ1-3; D possibly corresponds to TRBD1 (5 bases). The CDR3 covers 15 residues. CDR1 and CDR2 from the germline V gene are LGHNA and YSLEER. Deletions cut 3 bases from V and 0 bases from J, with 9 bases between. The DNA for the CDR3 is TGCGCCAGCAGCCAGGGCCAGGGCTCTGGAAACACCATATATTTT. As protein: CASSQGQGSGNTIYF.

The chain carries TRBV7-9 and TRBJ1-3; maybe TRBD1 (6 bases). The ends were cut back, 3 bases at V and 2 bases at J, with 17 bases in the middle. The CDR3 totals 17 residues. CDR1 is SEHNR and CDR2 is FQNEAQ in the germline V gene (reference sequence). The CDR3 DNA sequence: TGTGCCAGCAGCTTTGATCCGGGGACAACACCTGGAAACACCATATATTTT. Protein sequence: CASSFDPGTTPGNTIYF.

The chain has TRBV29-1 and TRBJ2-3, with D unclear. Between the trimmed V and J ends, which lost 3 bases and 2 bases, there was a span of 9 bases. CDR1 and CDR2 (germline): SQVTM, ANQGSEA. The CDR3 loop spans 13 amino acids. The CDR3, as DNA: TGCAGCGTTGACGCGTGGGCCACAGATACGCAGTATTTT. This translates into CSVDAWATDTQYF.

The CDR3 protein is CASSGAEGYEQYF. In DNA form, the CDR3 reads TGTGCCAGCAGCGGAGCAGAGGGCTACGAGCAGTACTTC. V is TRBV25-1 and J is TRBJ2-7; D might be TRBD2 (5 bases). Trimming removed 6 bases from V and 3 bases from J, with 12 bases in between. The CDR3 runs to 13 residues. Germline CDR1 reads MGHDK; CDR2 reads SYGVNS.

This clone appeared once. The rearrangement uses TRBV27 and TRBJ1-5; maybe TRBD1 (6 bases). The CDR3 covers 14 residues. Germline V CDR1 and CDR2: MNHEY, SMNVEV (reference sequence). The V end lost 3 bases, the J end lost 7 bases, and 13 bases lay between the germline ends. CDR3 nucleotides: TGTGCCAGCAGTTTTCTTGCAGGGGTGCAGCCCCAGCATTTT. This translates into CASSFLAGVQPQHF.

V is TRBV2 and J is TRBJ1-6; D gene uncertain. The CDR3 is made up of 12 amino acids. Germline CDR1 reads SNHLY; CDR2 reads FYNNEI. V lost 8 bases and J lost 8, with 10 bases in between. The CDR3 spells CASGEGDSPLHF. The CDR3 DNA reads TGTGCCAGCGGGGAGGGAGATTCACCCCTCCACTTT.

The gene calls are TRBV6-4 and TRBJ1-2; D is perhaps TRBD1 (5 bases). The CDR3 has 14 residues. Germline CDR1 is MRHNA and CDR2 is SNTAGT. Trimming took off 3 bases at V and 5 bases at J, with 13 bases between the two ends. CDR3 amino acids: CASSEWGGGYGYTF. As DNA, the CDR3 is TGTGCCAGCAGTGAATGGGGCGGAGGGTATGGCTACACCTTC.

The chain is built from TRBV7-9 and TRBJ1-6, with D unresolved. Germline-derived CDR1 and CDR2 are SEHNR and FQNEAQ (reference sequence). V was trimmed by 2 bases and J by 0 bases, leaving 5 bases between them. The CDR3 loop spans 15 amino acids. The CDR3 nucleotides are TGTGCCAGCAGCTTACCGGGCTCCTATAATTCACCCCTCCACTTT. Protein sequence: CASSLPGSYNSPLHF.

J is TRBJ2-3 and V is TRBV19; D remains unclear. The germline V and J ends were trimmed by 3 bases and 0 bases, with 10 bases remaining between them. Germline CDR1 and CDR2: LNHDA and SQIVND (reference sequence). The CDR3 has 15 amino acids. This CDR3 is CASSIWQASTDTQYF. In DNA form, the CDR3 reads TGTGCCAGTAGTATTTGGCAGGCTAGCACAGATACGCAGTATTTT. Drawing the rest from reference TRBV19 and TRBJ2-3, the complete variable domain is DGGITQSPKYLFRKEGQNVTLSCEQNLNHDAMYWYRQDPGQGLRLIYYSQIVNDFQKGDIAEGYSVSREKKESFPLTVTSAQKNPTAFYLCASSIWQASTDTQYFGPGTRLTVL.

The CDR3 region is CASSFAQGNTGELFF. The CDR3 region has the DNA TGTGCCAGTAGTTTCGCACAGGGGAACACCGGGGAGCTGTTTTTT. The chain combines TRBV19 with TRBJ2-2; a weak D match, TRBD1 (6 bases). V lost 5 bases and J 1 base, leaving 11 bases between the germline ends. This CDR3 is built from 15 residues. The germline V gene has CDR1 LNHDA and CDR2 SQIVND (reference sequence).